This TCR beta chain is from a study of T cell repertoires and HLA-DP antigens. For the study at large: Sorted CD137+CD4+ samples averaged about 220 ng DNA; pre-culture CD4+ samples, about 1,200 ng.

TCRdb's table, derived via immunoSEQ multiplex PCR, lists solely in-frame clones and lacks some. Here the sample spans fewer than 95,000 clones, 86% being singletons. General study results and limits: No separate analysis of naive versus memory CD4+ cells was done.

Regarding this clone: As yet, its antigen is unknown.

V lost 4 bases to trimming and J lost 8 bases, with 8 bases between them. The CDR3 length is 11 residues. Germline V gene lookup returns CDR1 SGHTA and CDR2 FQGNSA. This sequence was found in a man in his fifties or sixties in good health and CMV-seronegative. V usage is TRBV7-2 and J usage is TRBJ1-2; no clear D. Sequencing was done on a sample of CD4+ T cells from PBMCs. The CDR3 DNA reads TGTGCCAGCAGCTATTGGGAGGGCTACACCTTC. Translation: CASSYWEGYTF.